The clone carrying this T cell receptor beta chain was detected a few times. Its cognate antigen is unknown. Germline lookup yields CDR1 DFQATT and CDR2 SNEGSKA (reference sequence). Trimming stripped 1 base from V and 5 bases from J, with 15 bases between. The CDR3 loop spans 15 amino acids. The sample is drawn from a study of blood T cells in healthy people across ages. Study-wide results and limits: Observed TCR beta diversity showed a strong correlation with the percentage of naive T cells as measured by flow cytometry.

A second roughly 6 to 12 cycle PCR used barcoded and J-beta primers. One entry per CDR3 protein, called by TCRdb with MiXCR from the 5' RACE reads. The table lists more than 750,000 distinct CDR3 sequences, around 29% of them singletons. These data were also reused for a study on T cells of mothers and their children. As that study records: Related mother-child pairs showed slightly higher but non-significant overlap than unrelated pairs.

The chain has TRBV20-1 and TRBJ2-1; D might be TRBD2 (6 bases). The receptor was isolated from a woman aged 40 to 50 in good health. Source material: blood. The CDR3 reads CSARAWASANNEQFF. Here the CDR3 DNA reads TGCAGTGCTAGAGCTTGGGCTAGCGCGAACAATGAGCAGTTCTTC.